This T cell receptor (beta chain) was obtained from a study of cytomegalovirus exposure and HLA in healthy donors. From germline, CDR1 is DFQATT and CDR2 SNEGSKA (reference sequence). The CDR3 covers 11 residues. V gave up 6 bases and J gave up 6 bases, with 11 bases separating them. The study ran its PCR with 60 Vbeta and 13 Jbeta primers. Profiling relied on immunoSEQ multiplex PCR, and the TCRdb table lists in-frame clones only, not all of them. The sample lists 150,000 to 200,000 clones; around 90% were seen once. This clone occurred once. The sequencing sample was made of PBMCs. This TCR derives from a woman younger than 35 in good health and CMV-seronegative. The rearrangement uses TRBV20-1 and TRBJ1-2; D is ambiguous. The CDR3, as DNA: TGCAGTGCGCCAAGCTACGATGGCTACACCTTC. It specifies CSAPSYDGYTF.